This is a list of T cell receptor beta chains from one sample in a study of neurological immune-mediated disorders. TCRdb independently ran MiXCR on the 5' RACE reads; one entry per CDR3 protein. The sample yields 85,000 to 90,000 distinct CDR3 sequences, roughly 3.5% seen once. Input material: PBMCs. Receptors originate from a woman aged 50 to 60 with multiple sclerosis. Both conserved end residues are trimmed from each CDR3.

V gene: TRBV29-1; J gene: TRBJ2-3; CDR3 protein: SAAVDTQY
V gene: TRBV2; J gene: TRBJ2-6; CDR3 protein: ASSAWEANVLT
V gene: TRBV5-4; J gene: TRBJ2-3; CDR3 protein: ASSLTRSTDTQY
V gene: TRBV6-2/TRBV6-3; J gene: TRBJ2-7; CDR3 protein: ASHEDRARGEQY
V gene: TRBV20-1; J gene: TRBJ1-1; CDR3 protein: SARLTQNTEAF
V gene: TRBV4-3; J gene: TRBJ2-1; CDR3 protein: ASSQGWDPEGNEQF
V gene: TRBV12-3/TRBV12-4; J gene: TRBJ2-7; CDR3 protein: ASSWMGQEYEQY
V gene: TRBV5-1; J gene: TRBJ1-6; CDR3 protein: ASSLVGAGSPLH
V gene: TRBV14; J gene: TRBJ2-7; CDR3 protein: ASSQYGQGPYEQY
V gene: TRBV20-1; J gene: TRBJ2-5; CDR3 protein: SASWGGEETQY
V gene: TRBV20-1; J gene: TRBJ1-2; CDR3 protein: SARKGPPALHGYT
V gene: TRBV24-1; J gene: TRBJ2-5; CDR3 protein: ATSLSGRETQY
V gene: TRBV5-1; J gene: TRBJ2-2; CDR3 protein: ASSLEAGFAGELF
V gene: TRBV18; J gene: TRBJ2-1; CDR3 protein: ASSPGGWIQYNEQF
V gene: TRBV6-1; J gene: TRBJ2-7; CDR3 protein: ASSLQRGGFAYEQY
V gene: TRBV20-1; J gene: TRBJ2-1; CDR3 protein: SASRSGGYNEQF